The rows below give T cell receptor beta chains drawn from one sample of a study of T cells in Graves' hyperthyroidism and ophthalmopathy. MiXCR, applied by TCRdb to the multiplex PCR reads, yields one record per CDR3 protein. The sample shows about 640,000 distinct CDR3 sequences, approximately 14% of them seen only once. Input material: blood. These receptors were taken from a woman aged 50 to 60 with Graves' ophthalmopathy. The CDR3 runs from the conserved cysteine through the conserved F or W. Fields, in order: V gene, J gene, clone size, D gene, CDR3 length, CDR3 protein, CDR3 DNA. D genes are given only for firm matches. The listing skips clone size in some rows; elsewhere it reads once, few, many or a size class.

V: TRBV28
J: TRBJ2-5
size: many
D: TRBD1
length: 14
CDR3: CASSFDRGRETQYF
DNA: TGTGCCAGCAGTTTCGACAGGGGGCGAGAGACCCAGTACTTC

V: TRBV19
J: TRBJ1-1
size: NA
D: NA
length: 12
CDR3: CASSIRDFEAFF
DNA: TGTGCCAGTAGTATCCGGGATTTTGAAGCTTTCTTT

V: TRBV6-2/TRBV6-3
J: TRBJ2-3
size: NA
D: TRBD1
length: 14
CDR3: CASDRGSTADTQYF
DNA: TGTGCCAGTGACAGGGGTTCGACGGCAGATACGCAGTATTTT

V: TRBV4-3
J: TRBJ2-3
size: NA
D: NA
length: 17
CDR3: CASSPRGGSGITDTQYF
DNA: TGCGCCAGCAGCCCCCGTGGGGGTAGCGGTATCACAGATACGCAGTATTTT

V: TRBV14
J: TRBJ1-4
size: few
D: NA
length: 16
CDR3: CASSQDLSRVGEKLFF
DNA: TGTGCCAGCAGCCAAGATTTGTCCAGGGTGGGGGAAAAACTGTTTTTT

V: TRBV7-3
J: TRBJ1-6
size: NA
D: TRBD1
length: 15
CDR3: CASSLTGIGSSPLHF
DNA: TGTGCCAGCAGCTTGACAGGGATTGGCAGTTCACCCCTCCACTTT

V: TRBV5-1
J: TRBJ2-5
size: NA
D: NA
length: 13
CDR3: CASSAYRVETQYF
DNA: TGCGCCAGCAGCGCCTACAGGGTAGAGACCCAGTACTTC

V: TRBV13
J: TRBJ2-3
size: many
D: NA
length: 12
CDR3: CASSSHSDTQYF
DNA: TGTGCCAGCAGCTCACACTCAGATACGCAGTATTTT

V: TRBV7-6
J: TRBJ2-3
size: NA
D: NA
length: 16
CDR3: CASSLEARASTDTQYF
DNA: TGTGCCAGCAGCTTAGAGGCGAGAGCTAGCACAGATACGCAGTATTTT

V: TRBV29-1
J: TRBJ1-2
size: few
D: NA
length: 12
CDR3: CSVAYADYGYTF
DNA: TGCAGCGTTGCATACGCCGACTATGGCTACACCTTC

V: TRBV27
J: TRBJ2-4
size: many
D: TRBD2
length: 19
CDR3: CASSPGLAGGGFGKNIQYF
DNA: TGTGCCAGCAGTCCAGGACTAGCGGGAGGGGGATTCGGCAAAAACATTCAGTACTTC

V: TRBV29-1
J: TRBJ2-5
size: few
D: NA
length: 13
CDR3: CSVEGQGGRTQYF
DNA: TGCAGCGTTGAAGGGCAGGGCGGGCGGACCCAGTACTTC

V: TRBV28
J: TRBJ2-7
size: many
D: NA
length: 13
CDR3: CASSRQVYYEQYF
DNA: TGTGCCAGCAGTAGACAGGTTTACTACGAGCAGTACTTC

V: TRBV9
J: TRBJ2-7
size: few
D: NA
length: 14
CDR3: CASSPRQAPYEQYF
DNA: TGTGCCAGCAGCCCGCGACAGGCACCCTACGAGCAGTACTTC

V: TRBV6-1
J: TRBJ1-2
size: NA
D: NA
length: 12
CDR3: CASSYTGYGYTF
DNA: TGTGCCAGCAGTTATACTGGCTATGGCTACACCTTC